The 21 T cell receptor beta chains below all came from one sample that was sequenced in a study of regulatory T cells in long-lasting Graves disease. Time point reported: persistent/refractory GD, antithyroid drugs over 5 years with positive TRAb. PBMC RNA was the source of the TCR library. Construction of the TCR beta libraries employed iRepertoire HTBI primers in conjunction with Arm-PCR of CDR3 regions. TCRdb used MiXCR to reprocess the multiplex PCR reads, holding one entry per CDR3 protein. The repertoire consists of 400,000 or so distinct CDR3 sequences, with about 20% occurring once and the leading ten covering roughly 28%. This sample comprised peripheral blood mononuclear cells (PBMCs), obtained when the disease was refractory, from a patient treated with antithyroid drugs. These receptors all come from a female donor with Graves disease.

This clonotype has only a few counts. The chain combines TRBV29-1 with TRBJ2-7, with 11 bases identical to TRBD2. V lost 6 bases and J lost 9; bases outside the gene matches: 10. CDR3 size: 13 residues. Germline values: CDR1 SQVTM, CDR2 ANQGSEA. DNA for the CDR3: TGCAGCGTCGCGGGACTAGCGGAGAGGGGGCAGTACTTC. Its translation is CSVAGLAERGQYF.

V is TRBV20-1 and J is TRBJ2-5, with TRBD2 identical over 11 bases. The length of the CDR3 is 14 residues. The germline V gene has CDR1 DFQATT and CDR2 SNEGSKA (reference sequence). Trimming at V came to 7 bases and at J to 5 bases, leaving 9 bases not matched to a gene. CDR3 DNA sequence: TGCAGTGAATCAGATAGCGGGAGGGAGGAGACCCAGTACTTC. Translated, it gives CSESDSGREETQYF.

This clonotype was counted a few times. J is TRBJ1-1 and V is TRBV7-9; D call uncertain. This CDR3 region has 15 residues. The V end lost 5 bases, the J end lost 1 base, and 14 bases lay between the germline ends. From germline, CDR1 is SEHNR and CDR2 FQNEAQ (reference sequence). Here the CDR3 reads CASSGFEGGNTEAFF. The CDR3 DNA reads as TGTGCCAGCAGCGGATTTGAAGGAGGGAACACTGAAGCTTTCTTT.

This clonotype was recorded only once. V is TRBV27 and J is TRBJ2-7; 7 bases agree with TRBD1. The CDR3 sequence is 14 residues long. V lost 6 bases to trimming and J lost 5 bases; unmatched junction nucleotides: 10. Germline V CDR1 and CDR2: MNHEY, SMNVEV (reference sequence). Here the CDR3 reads CASSRDRVGHEQYF. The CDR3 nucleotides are TGTGCCAGCAGCCGCGACAGGGTAGGACACGAGCAGTACTTC.

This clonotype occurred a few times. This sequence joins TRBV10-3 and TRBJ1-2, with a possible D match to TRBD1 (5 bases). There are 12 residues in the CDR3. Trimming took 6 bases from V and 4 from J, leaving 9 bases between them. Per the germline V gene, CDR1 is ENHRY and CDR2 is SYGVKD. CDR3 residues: CAIRGTGYGYTF. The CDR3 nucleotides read TGTGCCATCAGAGGGACGGGCTATGGCTACACCTTC.

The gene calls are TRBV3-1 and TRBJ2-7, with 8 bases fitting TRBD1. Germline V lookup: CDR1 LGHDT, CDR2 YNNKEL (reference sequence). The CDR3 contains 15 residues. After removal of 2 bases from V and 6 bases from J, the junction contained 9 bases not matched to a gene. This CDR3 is CASSQRRPRGLEQYF. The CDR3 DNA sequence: TGTGCCAGCAGCCAAAGGAGGCCCAGGGGGCTCGAGCAGTACTTC.

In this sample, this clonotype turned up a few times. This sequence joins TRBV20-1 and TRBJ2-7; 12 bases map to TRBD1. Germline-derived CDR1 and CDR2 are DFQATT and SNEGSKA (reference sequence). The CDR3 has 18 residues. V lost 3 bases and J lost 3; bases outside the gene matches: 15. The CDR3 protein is CSARAPGPGQGANYEQYF. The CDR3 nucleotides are TGCAGTGCTAGGGCACCCGGGCCGGGACAGGGGGCGAACTACGAGCAGTACTTC.

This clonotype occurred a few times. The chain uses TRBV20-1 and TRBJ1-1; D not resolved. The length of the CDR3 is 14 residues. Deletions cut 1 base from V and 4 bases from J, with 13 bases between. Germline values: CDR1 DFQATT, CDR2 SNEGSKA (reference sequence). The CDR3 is CSARVPVLRTEAFF. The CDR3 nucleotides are TGCAGTGCTAGAGTTCCGGTTTTACGCACTGAAGCTTTCTTT.

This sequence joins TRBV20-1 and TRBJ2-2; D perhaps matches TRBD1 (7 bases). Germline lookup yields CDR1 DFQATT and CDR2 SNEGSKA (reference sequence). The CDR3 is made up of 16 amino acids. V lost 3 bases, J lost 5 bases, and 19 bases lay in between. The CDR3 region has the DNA TGCAGTGCTAGTGATGTTCGACAGGGAGGTACCGGGGAGCTGTTTTTT. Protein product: CSASDVRQGGTGELFF.

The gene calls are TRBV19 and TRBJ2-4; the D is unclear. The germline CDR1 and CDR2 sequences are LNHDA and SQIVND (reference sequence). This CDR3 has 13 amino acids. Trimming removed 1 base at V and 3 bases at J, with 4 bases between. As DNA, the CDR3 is TGTGCCAGTAGTATAGGCCTCAAAAACATTCAGTACTTC. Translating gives CASSIGLKNIQYF.

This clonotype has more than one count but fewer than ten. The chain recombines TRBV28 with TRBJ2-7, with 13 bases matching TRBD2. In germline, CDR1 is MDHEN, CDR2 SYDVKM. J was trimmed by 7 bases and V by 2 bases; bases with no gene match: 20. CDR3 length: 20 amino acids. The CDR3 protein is CASSLPTTLGLAGERGEQYF. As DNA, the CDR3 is TGTGCCAGCAGTTTACCTACGACATTAGGACTAGCGGGAGAGCGGGGGGAGCAGTACTTC.

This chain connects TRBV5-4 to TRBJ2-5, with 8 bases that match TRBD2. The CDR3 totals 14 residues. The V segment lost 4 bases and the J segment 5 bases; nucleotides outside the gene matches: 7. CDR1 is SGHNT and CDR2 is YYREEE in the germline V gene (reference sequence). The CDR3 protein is CASSPGGVGETQYF. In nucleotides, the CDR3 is TGTGCCAGCAGCCCCGGGGGGGTTGGCGAGACCCAGTACTTC.

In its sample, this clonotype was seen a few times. The CDR3 region has the DNA TGTGCCAGCAGTGAAGAACCGCGGGGGAGCTACGAGCAGTACTTC. As protein: CASSEEPRGSYEQYF. This chain connects TRBV25-1 to TRBJ2-7; 7 bases map to TRBD2. Germline-derived CDR1 and CDR2 are MGHDK and SYGVNS. The CDR3 has 15 residues. Trimming removed 2 bases from V and 3 bases from J; junction bases left unmatched: 7.

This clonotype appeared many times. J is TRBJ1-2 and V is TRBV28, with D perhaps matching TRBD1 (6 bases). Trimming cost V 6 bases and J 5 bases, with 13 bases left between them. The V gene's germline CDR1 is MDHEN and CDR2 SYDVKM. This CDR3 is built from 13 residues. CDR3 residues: CASSEGGIYGYTF. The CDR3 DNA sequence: TGTGCCAGCAGCGAGGGGGGGATATATGGCTACACCTTC.

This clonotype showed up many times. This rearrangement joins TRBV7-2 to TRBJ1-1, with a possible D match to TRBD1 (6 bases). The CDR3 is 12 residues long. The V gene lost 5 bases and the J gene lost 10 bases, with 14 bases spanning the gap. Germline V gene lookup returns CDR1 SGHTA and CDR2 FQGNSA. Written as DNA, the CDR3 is TGTGCCAGCAGCCCATTCGGGGGGGCAGCTTTCTTT. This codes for CASSPFGGAAFF.

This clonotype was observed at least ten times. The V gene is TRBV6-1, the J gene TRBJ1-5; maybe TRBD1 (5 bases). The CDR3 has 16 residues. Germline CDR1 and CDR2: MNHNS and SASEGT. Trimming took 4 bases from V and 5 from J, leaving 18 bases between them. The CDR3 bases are TGTGCCAGCAGTGGAGATCGGAAGACAGTCCATCAGCCCCAGCATTTT. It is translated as CASSGDRKTVHQPQHF.

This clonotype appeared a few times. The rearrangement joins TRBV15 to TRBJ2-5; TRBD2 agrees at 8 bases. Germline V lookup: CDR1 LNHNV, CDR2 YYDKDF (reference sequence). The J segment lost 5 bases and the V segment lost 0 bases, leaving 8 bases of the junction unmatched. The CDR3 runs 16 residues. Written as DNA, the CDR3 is TGTGCCACCAGCAGAGACAGCGGGGGAGGGAAGGAGACCCAGTACTTC. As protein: CATSRDSGGGKETQYF.

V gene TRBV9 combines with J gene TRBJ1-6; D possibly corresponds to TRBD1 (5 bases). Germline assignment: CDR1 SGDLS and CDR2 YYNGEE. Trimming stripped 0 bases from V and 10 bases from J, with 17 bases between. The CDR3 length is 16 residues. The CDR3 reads CASSVEVGRVESPLHF. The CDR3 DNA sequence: TGTGCCAGCAGCGTAGAAGTAGGCAGGGTGGAATCACCCCTCCACTTT.

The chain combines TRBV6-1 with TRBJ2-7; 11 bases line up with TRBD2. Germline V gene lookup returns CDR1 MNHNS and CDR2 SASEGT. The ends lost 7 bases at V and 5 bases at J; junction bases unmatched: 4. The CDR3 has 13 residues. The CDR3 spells CASTTSGSHEQYF. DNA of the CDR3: TGTGCCAGCACTACTAGCGGGAGCCACGAGCAGTACTTC.

CDR3 region: CSARDVATGELFF. CDR3 sequence (DNA): TGCAGTGCTAGAGATGTAGCAACCGGGGAGCTGTTTTTT. This chain uses TRBV20-1 with TRBJ2-2; D gene uncertain. From germline, CDR1 is DFQATT and CDR2 SNEGSKA (reference sequence). V dropped 0 bases and J dropped 5 bases, with 7 bases sitting between them. CDR3 length equals 13 residues.

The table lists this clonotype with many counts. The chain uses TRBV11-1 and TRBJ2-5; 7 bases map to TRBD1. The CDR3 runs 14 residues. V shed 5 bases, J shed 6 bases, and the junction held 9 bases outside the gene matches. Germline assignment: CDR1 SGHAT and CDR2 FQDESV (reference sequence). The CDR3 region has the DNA TGTGCCAGCAGCCCATCGACAGGGAAGAAGACCCAGTACTTC. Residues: CASSPSTGKKTQYF.